This T cell receptor beta chain was captured by sequencing in a study of blood T cell repertoires in COVID-19. Study overall: The origin of the acute and convalescent COVID-19 samples was the United States, Italy and Spain. Nucleic acid was either cDNA or gDNA, and it came from T cells, B-cell-depleted T cells, or PBMCs.

The ends lost 4 bases at V and 2 bases at J; junction bases unmatched: 0. From germline, CDR1 is SNHLY and CDR2 FYNNEI. The CDR3 has 14 amino acids. Authors' data handling: Amplification with reference gene primers provided the estimates of nucleated cell counts. Profiled with immunoSEQ multiplex PCR; TCRdb holds only in-frame clones, not every one. That table is the source of V, J and clone size, and D and trimming were worked out from the DNA. The repertoire holds about 140,000 clones, with more than 65% as singletons. This clone was observed a handful of times. The chain couples TRBV2 to TRBJ2-5; 11 bases map to TRBD2. The source material was peripheral blood. This clonotype was obtained from a human donor in a cohort sampled during active COVID-19. CDR3 sequence: CASSGLAGQETQYF. In DNA, the CDR3 is TGTGCCAGCAGTGGACTAGCGGGGCAAGAGACCCAGTACTTC.